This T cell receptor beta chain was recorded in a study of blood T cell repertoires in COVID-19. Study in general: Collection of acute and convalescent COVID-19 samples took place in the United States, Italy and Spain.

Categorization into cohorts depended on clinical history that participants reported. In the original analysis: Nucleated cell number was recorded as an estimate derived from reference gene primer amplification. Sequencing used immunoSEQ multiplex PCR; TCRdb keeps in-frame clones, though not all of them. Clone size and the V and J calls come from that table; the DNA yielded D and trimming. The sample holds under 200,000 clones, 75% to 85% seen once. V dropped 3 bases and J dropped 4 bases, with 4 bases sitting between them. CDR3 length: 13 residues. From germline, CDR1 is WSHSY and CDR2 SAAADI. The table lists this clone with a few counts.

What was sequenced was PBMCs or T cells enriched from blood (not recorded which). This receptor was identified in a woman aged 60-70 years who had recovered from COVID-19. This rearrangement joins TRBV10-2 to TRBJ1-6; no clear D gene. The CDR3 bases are TGCGCCAGCAGTGACGGTTATAATTCACCCCTCCACTTT. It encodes CASSDGYNSPLHF.